This TCR beta chain was sequenced during a study of cytomegalovirus exposure and HLA in healthy donors. Regarding this clone: The target antigen is unknown.

This PCR relied on a set of 60 Vbeta primers and 13 Jbeta primers. Method: immunoSEQ multiplex PCR; TCRdb's copy keeps in-frame clones and lacks some. The data include 150,000 or so clones; the top ten clones carry around 1.5%. The CDR3 is 17 amino acids. V shed 5 bases and J 1 base; nucleotides not matched to a gene: 14. CDR1 is SQVTM and CDR2 is ANQGSEA in the germline V gene. Notes on the study in general: In vitro, a few CMV-associated chains proved specific for CMV antigens. The study recorded about 160 TCR beta chains that were cytomegalovirus-associated. It was taken for granted in presence/absence analyses that sequencing depth across donors was roughly uniform. Reported results showed that the classifier diagnosed cytomegalovirus status with high specificity and sensitivity.

Sequenced material: PBMCs. The chain joins TRBV29-1 to TRBJ2-3; TRBD1 matches 8 bases. This receptor was obtained from a woman aged 45-59 years in good health and CMV-seronegative. The CDR3 DNA is TGCAGCGTTAAGTCTCACCTGGCAGGGGGCGGCACAGATACGCAGTATTTT. Translated, it gives CSVKSHLAGGGTDTQYF.